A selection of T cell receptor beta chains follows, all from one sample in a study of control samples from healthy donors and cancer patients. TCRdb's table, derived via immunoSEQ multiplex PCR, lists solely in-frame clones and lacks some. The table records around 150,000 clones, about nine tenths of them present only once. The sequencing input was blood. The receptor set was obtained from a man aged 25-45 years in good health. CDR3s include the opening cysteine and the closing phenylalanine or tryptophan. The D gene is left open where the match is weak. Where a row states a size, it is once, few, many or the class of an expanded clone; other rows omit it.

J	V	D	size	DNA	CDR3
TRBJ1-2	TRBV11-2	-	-	TGTGCCAGCAGCTTAGTCTTAAGGACAGCAGACGGGCTTGGCTACACCTTC	CASSLVLRTADGLGYTF
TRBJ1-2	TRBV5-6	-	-	TGTGCCAGCACGGGCCTAGACCAGGGTGCCTATGGCTACACCTTC	CASTGLDQGAYGYTF
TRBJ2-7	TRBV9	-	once	TGTGCCAGCAGCGCGGTCTCCCTCTCCTACGAGCAGTACTTC	CASSAVSLSYEQYF
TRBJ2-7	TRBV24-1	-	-	TGTGCCACCAGCCCAAGCAGTACCTACGAGCAGTACTTC	CATSPSSTYEQYF
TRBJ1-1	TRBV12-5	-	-	TGTGCTAGTGGTCCAGGGTGGGGCACTGAAGCTTTCTTT	CASGPGWGTEAFF
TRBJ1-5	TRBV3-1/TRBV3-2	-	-	TGTGCCAGCAGCCAAGATCCCAGGACCTCCTATAGCAATCAGCCCCAGCATTTT	CASSQDPRTSYSNQPQHF
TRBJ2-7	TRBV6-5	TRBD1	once	TGTGCCAGCAGTTACCGAATACAGGGGTACGAGCAGTACTTC	CASSYRIQGYEQYF
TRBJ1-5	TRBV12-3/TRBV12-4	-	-	TGTGCCAGCAGTTTGGAGAGACGGCAGCCCCAGCATTTT	CASSLERRQPQHF
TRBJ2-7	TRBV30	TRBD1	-	TGTGCCTGGGGACAGGGGAACGAGCAGTACTTC	CAWGQGNEQYF
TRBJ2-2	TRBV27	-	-	TGTGCCAGCAGTTTATCCTCCGCCCGGGCAGGGTTGTCCGGGGAGCTGTTTTTT	CASSLSSARAGLSGELFF
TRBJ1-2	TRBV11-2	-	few	TGTGCCAGCAGCTTAGCGTTTGGAGGGACGCTAGGCTACACCTTC	CASSLAFGGTLGYTF
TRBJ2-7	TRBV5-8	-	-	TGTGCCAGCTCCCGGCAGGGCCATGGTTCCTACGAGCAGTACTTC	CASSRQGHGSYEQYF
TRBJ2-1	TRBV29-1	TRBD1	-	TGCAGCGTTGAATGGGGACAGAATGAGCAGTTCTTC	CSVEWGQNEQFF
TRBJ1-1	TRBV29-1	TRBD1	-	TGCAGCGTGGGGACAGGGGCTGAAGCTTTCTTT	CSVGTGAEAFF
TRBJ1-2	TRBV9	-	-	TGTGCCAGCAGCGTAGGTTCAGGGGCTAACTATGGCTACACCTTC	CASSVGSGANYGYTF
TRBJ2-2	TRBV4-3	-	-	TGCGCCAGCAGCCAGGGGGCAGACACCGGGGAGCTGTTTTTT	CASSQGADTGELFF
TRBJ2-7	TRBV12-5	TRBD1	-	TGTGCTAGTGGTTTGGTACAAACCGGGACAGGGCATTCCTACGAGCAGTACTTC	CASGLVQTGTGHSYEQYF
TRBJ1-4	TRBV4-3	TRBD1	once	TGCGCCAGCAGTCAAGTCCCGACAGGGTGGGATGAAAAACTGTTTTTT	CASSQVPTGWDEKLFF
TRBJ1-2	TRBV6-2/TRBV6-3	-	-	TGTGCCAGCAGTCTAGCCGAAGGCTATGGCTACACCTTC	CASSLAEGYGYTF
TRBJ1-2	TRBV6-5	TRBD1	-	TGTGCCAGCAGTTACTCAAGACAGGGGGTTTATGGCTACACCTTC	CASSYSRQGVYGYTF
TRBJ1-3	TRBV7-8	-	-	TGTGCCAGCAGCCCCACCTCCAACGGAAACACCATATATTTT	CASSPTSNGNTIYF
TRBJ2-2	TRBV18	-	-	TGTGCCAGCTCACCCTCCGAACAGGGCAACACCGGGGAGCTGTTTTTT	CASSPSEQGNTGELFF
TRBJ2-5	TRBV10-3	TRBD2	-	TGTGCCATCAGTGATGCACTAGCGGGCTTAGGGCAAGAGACCCAGTACTTC	CAISDALAGLGQETQYF
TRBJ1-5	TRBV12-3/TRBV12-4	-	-	TGTGCCAGCAGTTTTGACGGCAGAAAGCCCCAGCATTTT	CASSFDGRKPQHF
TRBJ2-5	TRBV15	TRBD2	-	TGTGCCACCAGCGGGCTAGCGGGAGAGACCCAGTACTTC	CATSGLAGETQYF
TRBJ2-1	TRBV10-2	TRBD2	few	TGCGCCAGCAGTGAGGAGGCGGGAGGACCGAATGAGCAGTTCTTC	CASSEEAGGPNEQFF
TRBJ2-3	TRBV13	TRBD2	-	TGTGCCAGCAGCTCACTACCCGGGACTAGCGGGGGGGCAGGGCTAGGGGATACGCAGTATTTT	CASSSLPGTSGGAGLGDTQYF
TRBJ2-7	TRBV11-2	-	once	TGTGCCAGCAGCTTAGACTACGAGCAGTACTTC	CASSLDYEQYF
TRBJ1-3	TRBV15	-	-	TGTGCCACCAGCAGAGATTCCAGGGCTGGAAACACCATATATTTT	CATSRDSRAGNTIYF
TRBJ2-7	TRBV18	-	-	TGTGCCAGCTCGCCCAAATTAGGCTCTACCTACGAGCAGTACTTC	CASSPKLGSTYEQYF
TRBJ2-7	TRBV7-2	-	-	TGTGCCAGCAGCTTAGTCAGCCACCGCGAGCAGTACTTC	CASSLVSHREQYF
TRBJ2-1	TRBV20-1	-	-	TGCAGTGCTAGTTTTCGGGGGTGGGACAATGAGCAGTTCTTC	CSASFRGWDNEQFF
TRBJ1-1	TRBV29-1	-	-	TGCAGCGATGGTGGTGGAGCTTTCTTT	CSDGGGAFF
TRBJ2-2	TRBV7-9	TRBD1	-	TGTGCCAGCAGCTCGACCCTACAGGGGTACACCGGGGAGCTGTTTTTT	CASSSTLQGYTGELFF
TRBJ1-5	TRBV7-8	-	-	TGTGCCAGCAGCTCACTGACCCGGGACAGCAATCAGCCCCAGCATTTT	CASSSLTRDSNQPQHF
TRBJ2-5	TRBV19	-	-	TGTGCCAGTAGTATGCGACAGCAAGAGACCCAGTACTTC	CASSMRQQETQYF
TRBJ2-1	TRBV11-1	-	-	TGTGCCAGCAGCTTCGGGGCGGGACCCTACAATGAGCAGTTCTTC	CASSFGAGPYNEQFF
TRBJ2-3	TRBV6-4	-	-	TGTGCCAGCAGTGGTGGACAGAGTAGCACAGATACGCAGTATTTT	CASSGGQSSTDTQYF
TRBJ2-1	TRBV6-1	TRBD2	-	TGTGCCAGCAGTGGACGAGCGGGAGCCTCCTACAATGAGCAGTTCTTC	CASSGRAGASYNEQFF
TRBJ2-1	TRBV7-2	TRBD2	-	TGTGCCAGCAGCTTAGGACGAGGACTAGCGAACTACAATGAGCAGTTCTTC	CASSLGRGLANYNEQFF
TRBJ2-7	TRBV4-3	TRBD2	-	TGCGCCAGCAGCCAAGCGGCTAGCGGGGGTGACGAGCAGTACTTC	CASSQAASGGDEQYF
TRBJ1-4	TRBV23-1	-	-	TGCGCCAGCATCCACTTGTTTTTT	CASIHLFF
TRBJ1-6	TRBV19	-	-	TGTGCCAGTAGTACGCTCATGGGAGCCTATAATTCACCCCTCCACTTT	CASSTLMGAYNSPLHF
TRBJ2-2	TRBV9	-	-	TGTGCCAGCAGCGCACGGGACGACGCGAACACCGGGGAGCTGTTTTTT	CASSARDDANTGELFF
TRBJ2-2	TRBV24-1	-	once	TGTGCCACCGCGCGGACCTCTAGCGGGGAGCTGTTTTTT	CATARTSSGELFF
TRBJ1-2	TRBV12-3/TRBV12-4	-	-	TGTGCCAGCAGTTTAGGGCTCTCCCTTGGCTACACCTTC	CASSLGLSLGYTF
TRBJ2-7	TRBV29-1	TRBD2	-	TGCAGCGCCAGACTAGCGGGAGGAACCTACGAGCAGTACTTC	CSARLAGGTYEQYF
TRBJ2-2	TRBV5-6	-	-	TGTGCCAGCAGTAGGGGGGTCGGGGAGCTGTTTTTT	CASSRGVGELFF
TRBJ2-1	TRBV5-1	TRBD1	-	TGCGCCAGCAGCTTCGGCGGGACAGGACCTAATGAGCAGTTCTTC	CASSFGGTGPNEQFF
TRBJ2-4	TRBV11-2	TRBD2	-	TGTGCCAGCAGCTTAGTTCCTAGCGGGGGGGCTAAGGGCATTCAGTACTTC	CASSLVPSGGAKGIQYF
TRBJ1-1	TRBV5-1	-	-	TGCGCCAGCAGGAAGTCTGGGGAGAGCACTGAAGCTTTCTTT	CASRKSGESTEAFF
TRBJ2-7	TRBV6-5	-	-	TGTGCCAGCAGTTTCGGGGACATCGAAGAGCAGTACTTC	CASSFGDIEEQYF
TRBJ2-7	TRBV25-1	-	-	TGTGCCAGCAGTGAAGGACACCACGAGCAGTACTTC	CASSEGHHEQYF
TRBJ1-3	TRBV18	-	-	TGTGCCAGCTCACCGCCCGGGGGCGGAAACACCATATATTTT	CASSPPGGGNTIYF
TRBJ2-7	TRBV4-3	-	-	TGCGCCAGCAGCCAAGATCGTCCGGACTACCAGGGCGAGCAGTACTTC	CASSQDRPDYQGEQYF
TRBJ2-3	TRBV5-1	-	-	TGCGCCAGCAGCTTGCGGGAGCGGACAGATACGCAGTATTTT	CASSLRERTDTQYF